Listed below are T cell receptor beta chains from one sample, sequenced in a study of early T cells in non-severe SARS-CoV-2 infection. TCRdb used MiXCR to reprocess the 5' RACE reads, holding one entry per CDR3 protein. The repertoire includes about 71,000 distinct CDR3 sequences, about an eighth of them detected once, and about 2.5% sits in the top ten. Sequencing used whole blood, obtained at baseline. The receptors stem from an adult who was a healthcare worker with PCR-confirmed SARS-CoV-2 infection or an uninfected control (not recorded which). Each CDR3 is given with its conserved first and last residue. Each record gives: D gene, clone size, J gene, V gene, CDR3 DNA, CDR3 protein. A D gene is named only where the DNA matches it firmly. The size field is filled for only some rows; it gives once, few, many or a size class.

TRBD1	-	TRBJ1-5	TRBV28	TGTGCCAGCAGTTTACAAGGGACAGGCAATCAGCCCCAGCATTTT	CASSLQGTGNQPQHF
-	many	TRBJ2-7	TRBV5-1	TGCGCCAGCAGCTCCCGACTAGATGCCTACGAGCAGTACTTC	CASSSRLDAYEQYF
-	-	TRBJ2-1	TRBV27	TGTGCCAGCGGCCGGAACAGGGACAATGAGCAGTTCTTC	CASGRNRDNEQFF
TRBD1	many	TRBJ2-4	TRBV7-9	TGTGCCAGCAGCTTGGTTCACAGGGGTGCCAAAAACATTCAGTACTTC	CASSLVHRGAKNIQYF
-	-	TRBJ2-7	TRBV28	TGTGCCAGCAGTACCAATGAAATTAGAGGGGAGCAGTACTTC	CASSTNEIRGEQYF
-	few	TRBJ1-1	TRBV28	TGTGCCAGCAGTCAGGGAGGTAGCACTGAAGCTTTCTTT	CASSQGGSTEAFF
TRBD1	few	TRBJ2-2	TRBV20-1	TGCAGTGCTAGCCGGACAGGGGCCGGGGAGCTGTTTTTT	CSASRTGAGELFF
-	many	TRBJ2-2	TRBV27	TGTGCCAGCAGTCGCCCACAGAGCGGGGAGCTGTTTTTT	CASSRPQSGELFF
-	-	TRBJ1-2	TRBV20-1	TGCAGTGCTAGGACCCCCGGGAACAACTATGGCTACACCTTC	CSARTPGNNYGYTF
-	few	TRBJ2-3	TRBV7-8	TGTGCCAGCAGCCCGGACCGATCAGATACGCAGTATTTT	CASSPDRSDTQYF
-	few	TRBJ1-1	TRBV7-2	TGTGCCAGCAGCTTTGGGTTGAACACTGAAGCTTTCTTT	CASSFGLNTEAFF
-	-	TRBJ2-5	TRBV28	TGTGCCAGCACCCCCTCAGGGGGGCGCCAAGAGACCCAGTACTTC	CASTPSGGRQETQYF
-	few	TRBJ2-7	TRBV6-5	TGTGCCAGCAGTTACGCCGAGTTCTACGAGCAGTACTTC	CASSYAEFYEQYF
-	-	TRBJ1-1	TRBV11-2	TGTGCCAGCAGCGCGACGACGAGGACTGAAGCTTTCTTT	CASSATTRTEAFF
TRBD1	few	TRBJ2-1	TRBV19	TGTGCCAGTAGTGCCGCGTTAGGGACAGTCTACAATGAGCAGTTCTTC	CASSAALGTVYNEQFF
-	many	TRBJ1-1	TRBV14	TGTGCCAGCAGCCAATTCGACACCTACACTGAAGCTTTCTTT	CASSQFDTYTEAFF
-	-	TRBJ2-2	TRBV2	TGTGCCAGTCGGACCTCGAACACCGGGGAGCTGTTTTTT	CASRTSNTGELFF
-	-	TRBJ1-2	TRBV20-1	TGCAGTGCTAGATCAGGGGACGCCTATGGCTACACCTTC	CSARSGDAYGYTF
TRBD1	many	TRBJ2-2	TRBV4-1	TGCGCCAGCAGCCAAGATCGTGCGGGACAGGGCCTCACCGGGGAGCTGTTTTTT	CASSQDRAGQGLTGELFF
-	-	TRBJ2-3	TRBV9	TGTGCCAGCAGCGTAGATTACACAGATACGCAGTATTTT	CASSVDYTDTQYF
-	-	TRBJ1-3	TRBV29-1	TGCAGCGTCAAACAGGGTAACACCATATATTTT	CSVKQGNTIYF
-	many	TRBJ2-2	TRBV20-1	TGCAGTGCCCCATTGTGGGGCAGGGACACCGGGGAGCTGTTTTTT	CSAPLWGRDTGELFF
TRBD1	few	TRBJ1-1	TRBV11-2	TGTGCCAGCAGCTCTTATACAGGGGGCACTGAAGCTTTCTTT	CASSSYTGGTEAFF
-	-	TRBJ2-7	TRBV10-1	TGCGCCAGCAACGAGGGGAATTTCGGCGAGCAGTACTTC	CASNEGNFGEQYF
-	-	TRBJ2-5	TRBV7-7	TGTGCCAGCAGCTTGGGCGGGGTTGGCGGAGAGACCCAGTACTTC	CASSLGGVGGETQYF
-	-	TRBJ2-3	TRBV11-2	TGTGCCAGCAGCCCCCGAGGGGACCCCTTCACAGATACGCAGTATTTT	CASSPRGDPFTDTQYF
TRBD2	few	TRBJ2-1	TRBV20-1	TGCAGTGCTAGAGGCCGCGGGACTAGCGACTCCTACAATGAGCAGTTCTTC	CSARGRGTSDSYNEQFF
TRBD1	-	TRBJ1-2	TRBV12-3/TRBV12-4	TGTGCCAGCAGTTTGGACAGGGGGAAAGGGGGCTACACCTTC	CASSLDRGKGGYTF
-	few	TRBJ1-3	TRBV6-6	TGTGCCAGCAGTTACCAGGGGACCTCTGGAAACACCATATATTTT	CASSYQGTSGNTIYF
-	many	TRBJ1-5	TRBV7-8	TGTGCCAGCAGCTTAACATTTGATAGCAATCAGCCCCAGCATTTT	CASSLTFDSNQPQHF
-	many	TRBJ2-7	TRBV5-1	TGCGCCAGCAAGGGGGGGCACGAGCAGTACTTC	CASKGGHEQYF
-	few	TRBJ1-1	TRBV3-1	TGTGCCAGCAGCCAAGATCGGGGGGGCTGGACGGACACTGAAGCTTTCTTT	CASSQDRGGWTDTEAFF
-	many	TRBJ2-2	TRBV7-2	TGTGCCAGCAGCTTAGTGGATCGGCTATCGATCACCGGGGAGCTGTTTTTT	CASSLVDRLSITGELFF
-	-	TRBJ1-5	TRBV5-6	TGTGCCAGCAGCAGCTGGGGGAGCGGGGAAGGGCAGCCCCAGCATTTT	CASSSWGSGEGQPQHF
-	many	TRBJ2-2	TRBV7-7	TGTGCTAGCAGCCCAACAGGGCCTAACACCGGGGAGCTGTTTTTT	CASSPTGPNTGELFF
-	-	TRBJ2-7	TRBV6-2/TRBV6-3	TGTGCCAGCAGTACGACAGTAAACGAGCAGTACTTC	CASSTTVNEQYF
-	few	TRBJ1-1	TRBV28	TGTGCCAGCAGTGCGGCGAGGATTAGCACTGAAGCTTTCTTT	CASSAARISTEAFF
-	few	TRBJ1-6	TRBV20-1	TGCAGTCCTCACCTGGCCCGCAGCTCCTATAATTCACCCCTCCACTTT	CSPHLARSSYNSPLHF
TRBD1	few	TRBJ1-5	TRBV12-3/TRBV12-4	TGTGCCAGCAGCTGGGGGGGACAGGGGATATATAGCAATCAGCCCCAGCATTTT	CASSWGGQGIYSNQPQHF
-	-	TRBJ1-6	TRBV9	TGTGCCAGCAGCGTAAACGGGCAGGTGAATTCACCCCTCCACTTT	CASSVNGQVNSPLHF
-	few	TRBJ2-4	TRBV2	TGTGCCAGCACCTCCGAGGGGAACATTCAGTACTTC	CASTSEGNIQYF
TRBD1	few	TRBJ1-1	TRBV29-1	TGCAGCGCCGAGAAGGACAGGGGAACTGAAGCTTTCTTT	CSAEKDRGTEAFF
-	-	TRBJ1-3	TRBV20-1	TGCAGTGCTAGAGATTCCCGGGGAGCTGGAAACACCATATATTTT	CSARDSRGAGNTIYF
-	few	TRBJ2-5	TRBV2	TGTGCCAGCAAAGAAGGGACTCAAGAGACCCAGTACTTC	CASKEGTQETQYF
-	many	TRBJ2-7	TRBV2	TGTGCCAGCAGTGAAGGGGCAGGGTTCTACTTC	CASSEGAGFYF
-	few	TRBJ2-7	TRBV19	TGTGCCAGTAGTATAGGTAGCCCTCCACCCTACGAGCAGTACTTC	CASSIGSPPPYEQYF
-	many	TRBJ1-2	TRBV20-1	TGCAGTGCTAAAAACCTCGGACAGCGAGCTAACTATGGCTACACCTTC	CSAKNLGQRANYGYTF
TRBD2	few	TRBJ2-5	TRBV7-3	TGTGCCAGCAGCTCCCCGGGGAGGGGAGAGACCCAGTACTTC	CASSSPGRGETQYF
-	-	TRBJ1-4	TRBV4-2	TGTGCCAGCAGCCAAGGGCGGACTGAAGAAGAAAAACTGTTTTTT	CASSQGRTEEEKLFF
-	many	TRBJ1-5	TRBV20-1	TGCAGTGCTCTACCGCTTGTAGGGACGGCCGATCAGCCCCAGCATTTT	CSALPLVGTADQPQHF
TRBD2	many	TRBJ2-3	TRBV13	TGTGCCAGCAGCTTAGGGCTAGCGGGAGCTCGACCAGATACGCAGTATTTT	CASSLGLAGARPDTQYF
-	many	TRBJ1-1	TRBV7-9	TGTGCCAGCAGCTTATCGGGGGGCTACGGCACTGAAGCTTTCTTT	CASSLSGGYGTEAFF
-	few	TRBJ2-2	TRBV28	TGTGCCAGCAGTTTGGTAGGGGCTCCGGGCACCGGGGAGCTGTTTTTT	CASSLVGAPGTGELFF